This T cell receptor (beta chain) was profiled in a study of identical twins. TCRdb called the 5' RACE reads again in MiXCR, with one record for every CDR3 protein. The data show hundreds of thousands of distinct CDR3 sequences, about 20% seen once. Findings and caveats of the study: Fewer insertions marked abundant cord blood beta clonotypes; young adult naive trended weakly, memory not at all.

About this clonotype: Its antigen is unidentified.

CDR1 is MNHEY, CDR2 SVGAGI, per germline. The CDR3 loop spans 13 amino acids. The ends were cut back, 0 bases at V and 3 bases at J, with 5 bases in the middle. These data also formed part of another study, on yellow fever vaccine responses in identical twins.

The sequence derives from a woman aged 18-29 years in good health. The sample was CD4+ T cells sorted from blood. The V call is TRBV6-5, the J call TRBJ1-1; D is ambiguous. The CDR3 sequence: CASSYSFDTEAFF. The CDR3 coding sequence is TGTGCCAGCAGTTACTCGTTCGACACTGAAGCTTTCTTT.